The 15 T cell receptor beta chains below all came from one sample that was sequenced in a study of cytomegalovirus exposure and HLA in healthy donors. 13 Jbeta primers and 60 Vbeta primers were used for the PCR. Only in-frame clones appear in the TCRdb table, and some are missing; sequencing was by immunoSEQ multiplex PCR. This table holds about 160,000 clones, 60% to 80% found once. The specimen sequenced was PBMCs. These receptors all stem from a man aged 18 to 30 in good health and CMV-seropositive.

V usage is TRBV15 and J usage is TRBJ1-1; possible D gene TRBD1, 6 bases. The ends were cut back, 6 bases at V and 3 bases at J, with 14 bases in the middle. Germline-derived CDR1 and CDR2 are LNHNV and YYDKDF (reference sequence). The CDR3 covers 14 residues. The chain's CDR3 is CATRATGSHTEAFF. The CDR3 DNA follows: TGTGCCACCAGGGCCACAGGGAGCCACACTGAAGCTTTCTTT.

As to this clone: Compared with germline, one end of the junction differs, possibly owing to a read error. The rearrangement links TRBV19 to TRBJ2-4; the match to TRBD1 covers 12 bases. CDR3 size: 15 residues. CDR1 is LNHDA and CDR2 is SQIVND in the germline V gene (reference sequence). The CDR3 DNA is TGTGCCAGTAGTGACCGGGACAGGGGGCAAAACAGTCAGTACTTC. The encoded protein is CASSDRDRGQNSQYF.

The chain has TRBV5-1 and TRBJ2-7, with TRBD1 identical over 8 bases. From germline, CDR1 is SGHRS and CDR2 YFSETQ. The CDR3 is 15 amino acids. The V and J ends lost 2 bases and 3 bases, in that order; junction bases with no gene match: 7. The CDR3 protein is CASSLRQGILYEQYF. CDR3 DNA sequence: TGCGCCAGCAGCTTACGACAGGGGATCCTCTACGAGCAGTACTTC.

The rearrangement links TRBV30 to TRBJ1-5; TRBD1 might be the D (6 bases). This CDR3 region has 14 residues. The germline V and J ends were trimmed by 2 bases and 6 bases, with 14 bases remaining between them. The germline V gene encodes CDR1 GTSNPN and CDR2 SVGIG (reference sequence). The CDR3 is CAWSYVQGSQPQHF. The CDR3 DNA follows: TGTGCCTGGAGTTATGTTCAGGGGAGTCAGCCCCAGCATTTT. Full variable domain (outside the CDR3, taken from reference TRBV30 and TRBJ1-5): SQTIHQWPATLVQPVGSPLSLECTVEGTSNPNLYWYRQAAGRGLQLLFYSVGIGQISSEVPQNLSASRPQDRQFILSSKKLLLSDSGFYLCAWSYVQGSQPQHFGDGTRLSIL.

The chain uses TRBV10-1 and TRBJ1-4; 7 nucleotides line up with TRBD1. CDR1 is WNHNN and CDR2 is SYGVQD in the germline V gene (reference sequence). This CDR3 contains 18 residues. V dropped 0 bases and J dropped 0; count of bases not matched to a gene: 7. In nucleotides, the CDR3 is TGCGCCAGCAGTGAGTCAGGGGACAGCTTGGCAACTAATGAAAAACTGTTTTTT. Protein product: CASSESGDSLATNEKLFF.

V is TRBV15 and J is TRBJ2-1, with 8 bases aligning to TRBD2. The CDR3 is 12 amino acids. V shed 0 bases, J shed 14 bases, and the junction held 3 bases outside the gene matches. Germline CDR1 is LNHNV and CDR2 is YYDKDF (reference sequence). This CDR3 is CATSRETSDKFF. For the CDR3, the DNA is TGTGCCACCAGCAGAGAGACTAGCGATAAGTTCTTC.

This clone was seen only a few times. The chain links TRBV4-3 to TRBJ1-2; 9 bases map to TRBD1. J was trimmed by 7 bases and V by 4 bases; bases with no gene match: 10. The germline gives CDR1 LGHNA, CDR2 YSLEER. CDR3 length equals 15 residues. The CDR3, as DNA: TGCGCCAGCAGCCTAATCGGGGACAGGGTCGGTGGCTACACCTTC. Amino acids: CASSLIGDRVGGYTF.

The J gene is TRBJ2-2, the V gene TRBV7-3; 10 nucleotides align to TRBD1. Germline V gene data show CDR1 as SGHTA and CDR2 as FQGTGA. V shed 4 bases and J 7 bases; nucleotides not matched to a gene: 3. The CDR3 spans 14 residues. CDR3 sequence (DNA): TGTGCCAGCAGCTCGACAGGGGGCAGCGGGGAGCTGTTTTTT. Translated, it gives CASSSTGGSGELFF. The full variable domain, completed using reference TRBV7-3 and TRBJ2-2, is GAGVSQTPSNKVTEKGKYVELRCDPISGHTALYWYRQSLGQGPEFLIYFQGTGAADDSGLPNDRFFAVRPEGSVSTLKIQRTERGDSAVYLCASSSTGGSGELFFGEGSRLTVL.

This clone appeared a single time. The gene calls are TRBV30 and TRBJ1-5; TRBD1 matches at 10 bases. Unmatched junction bases numbered 2, after V lost 5 bases and J lost 4 bases. Germline CDR1 GTSNPN, CDR2 SVGIG (reference sequence). The CDR3 length is 13 residues. In nucleotides, the CDR3 is TGTGCCTGGGGACAGGGGGTGAATCAGCCCCAGCATTTT. It is translated as CAWGQGVNQPQHF.

This clone was seen once. The CDR3, as DNA: TGCGCCAGCAGGCACACGCGGTCCAGCAATCAGCCCCAGCATTTT. It yields the protein CASRHTRSSNQPQHF. This rearrangement joins TRBV23-1 to TRBJ1-5; D not certain. TRBV23-1 is noted as an ORF with a role that remains uncertain. The CDR3 has 15 residues. Trimming took 6 bases from V and 1 from J, leaving 13 bases between them.

This clone was found once. V gene TRBV6-5 combines with J gene TRBJ2-7; 9 bases are a match to TRBD1. The germline gives CDR1 MNHEY, CDR2 SVGAGI. Trimming removed 0 bases from V and 3 bases from J; junction bases left unmatched: 6. The CDR3 has 16 residues. CDR3 DNA sequence: TGTGCCAGCAGTTACTCATCCGTGACAGGGGGCTACGAGCAGTACTTC. Its protein product is CASSYSSVTGGYEQYF.

The chain is built from TRBV7-2 and TRBJ2-1; no reliable D call. The CDR3 contains 14 residues. Trimming cost V 2 bases and J 3 bases, with 8 bases left between them. Germline V gives CDR1 SGHTA, CDR2 FQGNSA. This CDR3 reads CASSLSFSYNEQFF. The CDR3 DNA sequence: TGTGCCAGCAGCTTAAGTTTTAGCTACAATGAGCAGTTCTTC.

This clone was recorded once. The rearrangement uses TRBV5-6 and TRBJ2-7; 10 positions match TRBD1. V trimming: 5 bases; J trimming: 3 bases; junction bases outside the gene matches: 11. The CDR3 is 16 amino acids. The germline gives CDR1 SGHDT, CDR2 YYEEEE. The CDR3 coding sequence is TGTGCCAGCAGGTCCGGGACAGGGGTTGTACTCTACGAGCAGTACTTC. Amino acids: CASRSGTGVVLYEQYF. Combining the CDR3 with reference TRBV5-6 and TRBJ2-7 gives the whole variable domain DAGVTQSPTHLIKTRGQQVTLRCSPKSGHDTVSWYQQALGQGPQFIFQYYEEEERQRGNFPDRFSGHQFPNYSSELNVNALLLGDSALYLCASRSGTGVVLYEQYFGPGTRLTVT.

This chain joins TRBV19 and TRBJ1-5; TRBD1 aligns across 8 bases. V lost 5 bases and J lost 2; bases outside the gene matches: 8. This CDR3 region has 16 residues. CDR1 and CDR2 from the germline V gene are LNHDA and SQIVND (reference sequence). The CDR3 region is CASSAEQGGGNQPQHF. CDR3 sequence (DNA): TGTGCCAGTAGTGCAGAACAGGGGGGTGGCAATCAGCCCCAGCATTTT.

The chain joins TRBV7-2 to TRBJ2-3, with 7 bases fitting TRBD2. V was clipped by 5 bases and J by 8 bases; unmatched bases: 13. CDR1 is SGHTA, CDR2 FQGNSA, per germline. The CDR3 contains 15 residues. CDR3 in amino acids: CASSAGTNLITTQYF. Written as DNA, the CDR3 is TGTGCCAGCAGCGCCGGGACTAACTTAATAACTACGCAGTATTTT.